Each of the 17 T cell receptor beta chains below was sequenced from the same sample in a study of metastatic and nonmetastatic thyroid tumors (TCRdb year 2020). Preparation of the library involved PCR. For sequencing, an Illumina HiSeq 4000 was employed. TCRdb reran the public reads through fastp at Q25 and MiXCR, keeping productive beta chains. The table for this sample lists about 69,000 clones; 12% to 15% of them were counted only once. The biggest ten clones account for about 6% of the sample. None of the patients had been given any treatment before thyroid surgery. Source material: blood. These receptors came from a male donor with papillary thyroid cancer or a benign thyroid nodule (not recorded which). Some clones in this sample may be carry-over from other donors' samples.

The chain employs TRBV4-1 and TRBJ2-3; TRBD2 matches at 12 bases. The CDR3 sequence is 19 residues long. V shed 1 base and J 4 bases; nucleotides not matched to a gene: 12. CDR1 MGHRA and CDR2 YSYEKL come from the germline V gene. CDR3 residues: CASSQAVSSGRAGSDTQYF. CDR3 nucleotides: TGCGCCAGCAGCCAAGCAGTTTCTAGCGGGAGGGCCGGCTCAGATACGCAGTATTTT.

In this sample, this clone turned up a few times. The same CDR3 also results from other DNA sequences found in this sample. This chain connects TRBV12-5 to TRBJ1-2, with 9 bases identical to TRBD1. The ends lost 2 bases at V and 7 bases at J; junction bases unmatched: 17. The CDR3 is 18 residues long. Germline loops: CDR1 LGHNT, CDR2 FRNRAP. CDR3 in DNA: TGTGCTAGTGGTTTGCCGCCGGGACAGGGAAGGTTACAAGGTGGCTACACCTTC. Residues: CASGLPPGQGRLQGGYTF.

This clone was recorded many times. The chain employs TRBV20-1 and TRBJ2-7; 7 bases agree with TRBD2. Germline V gene data show CDR1 as DFQATT and CDR2 as SNEGSKA (reference sequence). CDR3 length: 14 amino acids. CDR3 protein: CSARGDYRVYERYV. The CDR3 DNA sequence: TGCAGTGCTAGAGGGGACTATCGCGTCTACGAGCGGTACGTC.

In its sample, this clone was seen many times. The DNA for the CDR3 is TGTGCCAGCAGCTCCTCCCCTGCAGGGAACAATCAGCCCCAGCATTTT. Amino acid sequence: CASSSSPAGNNQPQHF. The chain uses TRBV7-2 and TRBJ1-5; a possible D gene is TRBD1 (5 bases). The V gene's germline CDR1 is SGHTA and CDR2 FQGNSA. This CDR3 spans 16 amino acids. Trimming took 4 bases from V and 3 from J, leaving 16 bases between them.

This clone was counted ten times or more. This may stem from a read error, because a much larger clone lies one nucleotide away. The identical CDR3 is also encoded by other nucleotide sequences in the sample. The chain carries TRBV12-3 or TRBV12-4 and TRBJ1-2; TRBD1 matches at 8 bases. The CDR3 is 18 residues long. V shed 7 bases and J 0 bases; nucleotides not matched to a gene: 16. The CDR3 region is CASTLIGGRGLANYGYTF. The DNA for the CDR3 is TGTGCCAGCACCCTAATTGGTGGCAGGGGGCTGGCTAACTATGGCTACACCTTC.

The chain employs TRBV20-1 and TRBJ1-2; tentative D call: TRBD1 (6 bases). The CDR3 has 16 amino acids. The V gene's germline CDR1 is DFQATT and CDR2 SNEGSKA (reference sequence). The germline V and J ends were trimmed by 1 base and 4 bases, with 19 bases remaining between them. Here the CDR3 DNA reads TGCAGTGCTAGAGTCCATCCCCCCCCAGGGGTCTATGGCTACACCTTC. Translation: CSARVHPPPGVYGYTF.

This clone was picked up many times. The V call is TRBV20-1, the J call TRBJ2-7, with unresolved D. The length of the CDR3 is 14 residues. The germline V and J ends were trimmed by 0 bases and 3 bases, with 12 bases remaining between them. Germline V gene lookup returns CDR1 DFQATT and CDR2 SNEGSKA (reference sequence). The CDR3 here is CSARDRLRYYEQYF. CDR3 coding DNA: TGCAGTGCTAGAGATCGTCTCCGATACTACGAGCAGTACTTC.

The sample holds many counts of this clone. V is TRBV20-1 and J is TRBJ1-5; no clear D. There are 12 residues in the CDR3. From germline, CDR1 is DFQATT and CDR2 SNEGSKA (reference sequence). V lost 2 bases to trimming and J lost 6 bases, with 8 bases between them. CDR3 sequence: CSARYGFQPQHF. The CDR3, as DNA: TGCAGTGCTAGATACGGCTTTCAGCCCCAGCATTTT.

Ten or more counts support this clone. This rearrangement joins TRBV6-5 to TRBJ1-3; D might be TRBD1 (5 bases). The CDR3 sequence is 15 residues long. The V end lost 3 bases, the J end lost 2 bases, and 11 bases lay between the germline ends. The germline gives CDR1 MNHEY, CDR2 SVGAGI. CDR3 in amino acids: CASSYRSRAGNTIYF. The CDR3, as DNA: TGTGCCAGCAGTTATAGGAGCAGGGCTGGAAACACCATATATTTT.

This clone was observed many times. The rearrangement joins TRBV5-1 to TRBJ2-7; D unclear. CDR3 length: 12 amino acids. Trimming shortened V by 0 bases and J by 5 bases, and 6 bases separated the two germline ends. Germline CDR1 is SGHRS and CDR2 is YFSETQ. The chain's CDR3 is CASSLAGDEQYF. CDR3 bases: TGCGCCAGCAGCTTGGCTGGAGACGAGCAGTACTTC.

This clone was counted ten times or more. This rearrangement joins TRBV6-2 or TRBV6-3 to TRBJ2-1; D not resolved. The CDR3 runs 17 residues. CDR1 is MNHEY and CDR2 is SVGEGT in the germline V gene. V was clipped by 6 bases and J by 7 bases, with 25 bases between them. CDR3 nucleotide sequence: TGTGCCAGCAGGGCCGCACTCACCTTGTCCCGGCTAAATGAGCAGTTCTTC. This encodes CASRAALTLSRLNEQFF.

Comment on this clone: The junction departs from germline at one end; a sequencing error may be responsible. This CDR3 is also generated by other DNA sequences in the sample. The chain combines TRBV18 with TRBJ2-3; tentative D call: TRBD1 (5 bases). Germline V gives CDR1 KGHSH, CDR2 LQKENI. The CDR3 contains 14 residues. Here the CDR3 DNA reads TGCGCCAGCTCATTTATCACAGACAGAGATACGCAGTATTTT. This encodes CASSFITDRDTQYF.

In the case of this clone: The junction departs from the called germline gene at one end, perhaps through a read error. The gene calls are TRBV7-7 and TRBJ2-5; D remains ambiguous. There are 15 residues in the CDR3. CDR1 and CDR2 from the germline V gene are SSHAT and FNYEAQ (reference sequence). CDR3 sequence reads: CASSRSTTGKETKYF. CDR3 in DNA: TGTGCTAGCAGCCGATCCACGACTGGGAAAGAGACCAAGTACTTC. Variable domain in full (rest from reference TRBV7-7 and TRBJ2-5): GAGVSQSPRYKVTKRGQDVTLRCDPISSHATLYWYQQALGQGPEFLTYFNYEAQPDKSGLPSDRFSAERPEGSISTLTIQRTEQRDSAMYRCASSRSTTGKETKYFGPGTRLLVL.

V is TRBV7-2 and J is TRBJ2-1; maybe TRBD1 (6 bases). From germline, CDR1 is SGHTA and CDR2 FQGNSA. The V end was cut by 10 bases, the J end by 8 bases, with 18 bases between. The CDR3 loop spans 13 amino acids. CDR3 residues: CANTKDRPDEQFF. The CDR3 coding sequence is TGTGCCAACACGAAGGACAGACCCGATGAGCAGTTCTTC.

This clone was seen many times. V is TRBV6-1 and J is TRBJ2-5; TRBD2 aligns across 9 bases. V dropped 7 bases and J dropped 2; count of bases not matched to a gene: 5. The CDR3 consists of 14 residues. Per germline, CDR1 MNHNS and CDR2 SASEGT. The CDR3 spells CASTMTSGQETQYF. As DNA, the CDR3 is TGTGCCAGCACCATGACTAGCGGACAAGAGACCCAGTACTTC.

The chain combines TRBV11-2 with TRBJ2-7; possibly TRBD1 or TRBD2 for D (6 bases each). Trimming pared 5 bases from V and 3 bases from J, leaving 17 bases between. CDR3 size: 15 residues. Germline CDR1 reads SGHAT; CDR2 reads FQNNGV. The CDR3 region has the DNA TGTGCCAGCAGCCCACTACGGGGGCCTAACTACGAGCAGTACTTC. This sequence encodes CASSPLRGPNYEQYF.

This clone appeared many times. The chain couples TRBV2 to TRBJ1-6; a possible D gene is TRBD1 (6 bases). The CDR3 runs to 15 residues. CDR1 and CDR2 from the germline V gene are SNHLY and FYNNEI. V was clipped by 4 bases and J by 7 bases, with 14 bases between them. The CDR3 reads CASSVRGAKNSPLHF. CDR3 coding DNA: TGTGCCAGCAGTGTAAGGGGGGCGAAGAATTCACCCCTCCACTTT. Based on the CDR3 plus reference TRBV2 and TRBJ1-6, the full variable domain is EPEVTQTPSHQVTQMGQEVILRCVPISNHLYFYWYRQILGQKVEFLVSFYNNEISEKSEIFDDQFSVERPDGSNFTLKIRSTKLEDSAMYFCASSVRGAKNSPLHFGNGTRLTVT.